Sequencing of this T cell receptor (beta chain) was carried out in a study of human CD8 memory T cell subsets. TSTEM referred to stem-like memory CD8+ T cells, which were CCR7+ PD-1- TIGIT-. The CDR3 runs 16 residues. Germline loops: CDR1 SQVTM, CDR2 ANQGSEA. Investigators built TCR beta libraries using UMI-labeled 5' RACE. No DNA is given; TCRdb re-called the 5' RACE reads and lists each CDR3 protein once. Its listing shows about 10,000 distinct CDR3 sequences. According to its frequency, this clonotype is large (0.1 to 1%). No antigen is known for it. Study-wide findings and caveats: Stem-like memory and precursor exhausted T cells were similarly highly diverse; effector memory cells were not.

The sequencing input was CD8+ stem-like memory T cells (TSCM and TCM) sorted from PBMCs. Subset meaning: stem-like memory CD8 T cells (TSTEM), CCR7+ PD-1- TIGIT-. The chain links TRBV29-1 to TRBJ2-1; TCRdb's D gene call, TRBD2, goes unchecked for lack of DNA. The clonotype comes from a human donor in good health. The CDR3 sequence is CSVGGSGSSITDEQFF.